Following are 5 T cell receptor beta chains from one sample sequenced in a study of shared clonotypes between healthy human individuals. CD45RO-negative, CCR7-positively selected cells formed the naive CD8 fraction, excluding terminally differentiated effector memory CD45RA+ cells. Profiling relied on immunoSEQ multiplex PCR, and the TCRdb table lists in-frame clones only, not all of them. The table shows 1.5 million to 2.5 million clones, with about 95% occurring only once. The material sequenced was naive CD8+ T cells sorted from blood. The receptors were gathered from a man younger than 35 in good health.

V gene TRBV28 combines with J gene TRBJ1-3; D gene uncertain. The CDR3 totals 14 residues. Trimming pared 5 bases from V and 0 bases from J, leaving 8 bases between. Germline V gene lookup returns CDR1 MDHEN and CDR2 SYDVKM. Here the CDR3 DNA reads TGTGCCAGCAGTCCTGACCCCTCTGGAAACACCATATATTTT. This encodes CASSPDPSGNTIYF.

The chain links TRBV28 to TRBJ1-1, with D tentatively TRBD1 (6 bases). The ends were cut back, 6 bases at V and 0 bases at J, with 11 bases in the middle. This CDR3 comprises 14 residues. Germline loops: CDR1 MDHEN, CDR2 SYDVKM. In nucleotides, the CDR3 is TGTGCCAGCAGACCGGGACACATGAACACTGAAGCTTTCTTT. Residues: CASRPGHMNTEAFF.

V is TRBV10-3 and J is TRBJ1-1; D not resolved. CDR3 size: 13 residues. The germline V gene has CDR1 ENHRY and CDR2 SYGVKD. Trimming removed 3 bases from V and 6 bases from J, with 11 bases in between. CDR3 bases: TGTGCCATCAGTGACACCAGACCGGCTGAAGCTTTCTTT. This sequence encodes CAISDTRPAEAFF.

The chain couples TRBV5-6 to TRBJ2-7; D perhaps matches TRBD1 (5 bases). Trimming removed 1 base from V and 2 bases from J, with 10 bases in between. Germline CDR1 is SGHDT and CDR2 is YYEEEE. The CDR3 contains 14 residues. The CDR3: CASSLIGRAYEQYF. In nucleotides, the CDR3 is TGTGCCAGCAGCTTGATCGGCAGGGCCTACGAGCAGTACTTC.

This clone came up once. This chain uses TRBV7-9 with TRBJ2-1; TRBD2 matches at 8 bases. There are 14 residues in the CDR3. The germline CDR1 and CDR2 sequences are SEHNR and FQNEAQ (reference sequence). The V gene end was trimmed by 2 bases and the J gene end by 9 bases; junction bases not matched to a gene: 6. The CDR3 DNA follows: TGTGCCAGCAGCTTACCCGCGGGGGGTCGTGAGCAGTTCTTC. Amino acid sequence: CASSLPAGGREQFF. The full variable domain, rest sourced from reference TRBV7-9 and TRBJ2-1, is DTGVSQNPRHKITKRGQNVTFRCDPISEHNRLYWYRQTLGQGPEFLTYFQNEAQLEKSRLLSDRFSAERPKGSFSTLEIQRTEQGDSAMYLCASSLPAGGREQFFGPGTRLTVL.